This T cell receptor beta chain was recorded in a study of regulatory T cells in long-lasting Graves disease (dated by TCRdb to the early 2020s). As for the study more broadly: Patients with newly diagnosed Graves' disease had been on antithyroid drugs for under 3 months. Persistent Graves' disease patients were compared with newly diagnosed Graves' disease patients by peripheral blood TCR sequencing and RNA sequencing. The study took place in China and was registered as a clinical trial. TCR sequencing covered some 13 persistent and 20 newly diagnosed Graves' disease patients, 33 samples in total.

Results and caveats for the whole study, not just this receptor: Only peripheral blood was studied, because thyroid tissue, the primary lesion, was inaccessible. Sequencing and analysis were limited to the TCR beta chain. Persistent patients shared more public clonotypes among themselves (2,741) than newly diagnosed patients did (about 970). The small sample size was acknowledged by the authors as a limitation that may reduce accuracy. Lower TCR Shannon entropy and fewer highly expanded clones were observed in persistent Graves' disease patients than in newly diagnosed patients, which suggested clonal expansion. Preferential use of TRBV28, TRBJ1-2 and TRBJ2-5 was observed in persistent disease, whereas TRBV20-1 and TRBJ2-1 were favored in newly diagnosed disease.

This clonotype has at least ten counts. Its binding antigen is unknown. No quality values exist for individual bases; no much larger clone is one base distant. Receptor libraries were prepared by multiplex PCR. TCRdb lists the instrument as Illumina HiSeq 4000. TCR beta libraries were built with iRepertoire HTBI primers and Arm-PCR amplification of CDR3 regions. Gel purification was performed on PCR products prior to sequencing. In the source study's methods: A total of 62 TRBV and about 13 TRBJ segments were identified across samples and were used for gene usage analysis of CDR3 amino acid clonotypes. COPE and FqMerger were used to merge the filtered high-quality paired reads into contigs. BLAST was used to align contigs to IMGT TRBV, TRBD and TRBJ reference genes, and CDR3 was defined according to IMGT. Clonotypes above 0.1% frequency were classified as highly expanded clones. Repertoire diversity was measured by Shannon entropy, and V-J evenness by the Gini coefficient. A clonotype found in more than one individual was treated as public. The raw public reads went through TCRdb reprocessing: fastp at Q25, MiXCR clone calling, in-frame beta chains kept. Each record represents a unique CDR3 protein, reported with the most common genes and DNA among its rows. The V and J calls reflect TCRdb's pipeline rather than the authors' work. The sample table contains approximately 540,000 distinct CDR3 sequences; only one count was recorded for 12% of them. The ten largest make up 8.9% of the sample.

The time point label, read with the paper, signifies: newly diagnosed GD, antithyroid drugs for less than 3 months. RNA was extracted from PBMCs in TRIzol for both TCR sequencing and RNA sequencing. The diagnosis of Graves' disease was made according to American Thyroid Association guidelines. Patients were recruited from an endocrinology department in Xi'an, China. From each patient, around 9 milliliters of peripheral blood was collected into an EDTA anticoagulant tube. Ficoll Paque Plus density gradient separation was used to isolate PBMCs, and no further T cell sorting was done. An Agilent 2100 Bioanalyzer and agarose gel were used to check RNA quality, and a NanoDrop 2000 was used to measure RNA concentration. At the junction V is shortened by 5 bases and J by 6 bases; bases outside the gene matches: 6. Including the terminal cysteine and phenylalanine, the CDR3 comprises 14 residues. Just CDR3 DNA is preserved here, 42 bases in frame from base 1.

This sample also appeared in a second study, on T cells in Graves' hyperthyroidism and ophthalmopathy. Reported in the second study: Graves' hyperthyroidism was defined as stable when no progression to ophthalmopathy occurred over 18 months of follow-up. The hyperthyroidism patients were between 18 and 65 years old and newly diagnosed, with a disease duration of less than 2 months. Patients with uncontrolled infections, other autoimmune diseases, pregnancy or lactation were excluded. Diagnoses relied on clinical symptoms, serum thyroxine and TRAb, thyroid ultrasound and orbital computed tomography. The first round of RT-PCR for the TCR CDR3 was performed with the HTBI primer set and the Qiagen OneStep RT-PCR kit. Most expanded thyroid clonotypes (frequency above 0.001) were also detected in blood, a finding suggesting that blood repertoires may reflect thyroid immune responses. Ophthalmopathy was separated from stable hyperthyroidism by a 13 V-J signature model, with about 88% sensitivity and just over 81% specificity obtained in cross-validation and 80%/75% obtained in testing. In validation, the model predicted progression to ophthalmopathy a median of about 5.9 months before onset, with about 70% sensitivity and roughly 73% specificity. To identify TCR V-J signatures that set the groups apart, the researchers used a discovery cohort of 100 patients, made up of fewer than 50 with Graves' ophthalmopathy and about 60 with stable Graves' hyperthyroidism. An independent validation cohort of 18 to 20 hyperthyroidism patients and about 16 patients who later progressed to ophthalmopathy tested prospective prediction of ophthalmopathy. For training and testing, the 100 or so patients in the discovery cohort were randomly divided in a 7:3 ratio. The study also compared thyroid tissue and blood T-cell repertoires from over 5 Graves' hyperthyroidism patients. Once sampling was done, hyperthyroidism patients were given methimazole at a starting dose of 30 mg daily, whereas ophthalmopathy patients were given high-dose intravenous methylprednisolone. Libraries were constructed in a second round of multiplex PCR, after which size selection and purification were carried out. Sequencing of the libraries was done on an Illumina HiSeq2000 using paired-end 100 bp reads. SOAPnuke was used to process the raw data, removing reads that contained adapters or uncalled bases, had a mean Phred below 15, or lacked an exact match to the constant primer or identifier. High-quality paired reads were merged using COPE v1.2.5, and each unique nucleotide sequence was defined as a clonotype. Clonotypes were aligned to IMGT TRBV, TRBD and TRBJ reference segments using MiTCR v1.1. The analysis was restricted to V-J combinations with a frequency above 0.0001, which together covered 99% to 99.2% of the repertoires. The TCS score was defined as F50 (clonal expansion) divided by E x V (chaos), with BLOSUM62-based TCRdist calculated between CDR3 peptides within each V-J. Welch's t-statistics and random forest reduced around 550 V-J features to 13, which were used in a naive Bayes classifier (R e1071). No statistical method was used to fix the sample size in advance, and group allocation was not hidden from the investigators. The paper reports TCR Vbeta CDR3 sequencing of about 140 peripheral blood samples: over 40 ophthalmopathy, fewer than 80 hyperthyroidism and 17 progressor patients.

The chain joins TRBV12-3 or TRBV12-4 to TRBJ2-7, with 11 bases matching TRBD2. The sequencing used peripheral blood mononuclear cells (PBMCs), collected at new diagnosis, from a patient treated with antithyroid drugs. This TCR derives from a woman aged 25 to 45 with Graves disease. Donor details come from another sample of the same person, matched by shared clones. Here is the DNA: TGTGCCAGCAGTAATAGCGGGAGGGCCCTCGAGCAGTACTTC. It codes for CASSNSGRALEQYF.